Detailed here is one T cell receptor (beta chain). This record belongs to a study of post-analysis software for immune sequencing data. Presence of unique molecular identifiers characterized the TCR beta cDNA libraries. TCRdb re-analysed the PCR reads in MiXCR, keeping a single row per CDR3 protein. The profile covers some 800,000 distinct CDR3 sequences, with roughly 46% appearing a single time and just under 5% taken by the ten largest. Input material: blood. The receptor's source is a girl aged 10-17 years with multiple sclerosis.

The CDR3 DNA is TGCAGTGGGGGGGCCATAGCGGGAGGGAGGAATGAGCAGTTCTTC. This translates into CSGGAIAGGRNEQFF. V is TRBV20-1 and J is TRBJ2-1; 11 positions agree with TRBD2. The CDR3 has 15 residues. V gave up 7 bases and J gave up 7 bases; unmatched junction bases: 12. Per germline, CDR1 DFQATT and CDR2 SNEGSKA (reference sequence).